The entry below gives a single T cell receptor beta chain sequence along with its context. Its target is unknown. The record originates from a study of beta chain features in type 1 diabetes. The isolated RNA, all of it, was reverse transcribed, so expressed TCRB transcripts were what got sequenced. Data came from immunoSEQ multiplex PCR; TCRdb stores just in-frame clones and leaves some out. The table lists approximately 120,000 clones, almost 40% of them singletons. Points from the study as a whole: Whether TCRB rearrangement is influenced by HLA type was left unresolved in this analysis. A closer apparent resemblance between naive, central memory and Treg TCRB repertoires was seen in patients than in healthy donors.

Blood was drawn once from each donor into heparinised tubes. The draws averaged about 0.11 L. Researchers reported sorting CD4+ naive, central memory, regulatory and stem cell-like memory cells via CD45RO/CCR7/CD25/CD127/CD95/CD27. This CDR3 is built from 18 residues. The V and J ends lost 7 bases and 4 bases respectively, with 26 bases between them. Germline assignment: CDR1 LNHDA and CDR2 SQIVND (reference sequence). Specimen: stem cell memory CD4+ T cells from blood. This clonotype was obtained from a woman aged 18-29 years in good health. The gene calls are TRBV19 and TRBJ1-5, with no clear D. This CDR3 is CASTSGGIGLFPNQPQHF. CDR3 in DNA: TGTGCCAGTACCTCGGGAGGGATTGGGTTATTTCCGAATCAGCCCCAGCATTTT.